One sample yielded the 31 T cell receptor beta chains listed below, sequenced in a study of OX40 agonist ivuxolimab in advanced cancers. The method was the immunoSEQ multiplex PCR assay. TCRdb took this table from immuneACCESS and kept in-frame rearrangements with V and J called. Such tables lack part of the clones; where checked against another copy, unresolved V genes explain under half of the gap, and the rest is unexplained. For this sample the table gives tens of thousands of clones, of which 84% were detected only once. The ten most abundant clones make up about 4.5% of the sample. The sequencing here drew on CD4+ or CD8+ T cells sorted from blood, taken in a trial of the OX40 agonist ivuxolimab. These receptors all come from an adult with an advanced solid tumor such as melanoma, head and neck, liver or kidney cancer.

The rearrangement joins TRBV5-6 to TRBJ2-1; tentatively, D is TRBD2 (6 bases). Germline V gives CDR1 SGHDT, CDR2 YYEEEE. Trimming pared 5 bases from V and 6 bases from J, leaving 18 bases between. The CDR3 has 15 residues. CDR3 bases: TGTGCCAGCAGAACGGGTACGGGAGCCCCCAATGAGCAGTTCTTC. This sequence encodes CASRTGTGAPNEQFF.

J is TRBJ2-5 and V is TRBV7-9; 13 bases align to TRBD2. The V and J ends lost 3 bases and 5 bases, in that order; junction bases with no gene match: 6. CDR1 and CDR2 from the germline V gene are SEHNR and FQNEAQ (reference sequence). This CDR3 region has 16 residues. The CDR3 loop reads CASSLRLAGGSETQYF. The CDR3 bases are TGTGCCAGCAGCTTGAGACTAGCGGGGGGCAGCGAGACCCAGTACTTC.

The chain uses TRBV27 and TRBJ2-2, with 8 bases identical to TRBD1. Germline CDR1 is MNHEY and CDR2 is SMNVEV (reference sequence). The CDR3 length is 14 residues. V lost 6 bases to trimming and J lost 5 bases; unmatched junction nucleotides: 5. CDR3 sequence (DNA): TGTGCCAGCAGCCCAGGGGGCGGAACCGGGGAGCTGTTTTTT. Its protein product is CASSPGGGTGELFF.

The chain has TRBV7-2 and TRBJ2-1; 13 bases are a match to TRBD2. This CDR3 has 17 amino acids. Trimming removed 5 bases from V and 3 bases from J; junction bases left unmatched: 7. The germline gives CDR1 SGHTA, CDR2 FQGNSA. The CDR3 sequence is CASSPLLAGGNYNEQFF. Here the CDR3 DNA reads TGTGCCAGCAGCCCACTACTAGCGGGGGGGAACTACAATGAGCAGTTCTTC.

The chain has TRBV11-2 and TRBJ1-3; 7 nucleotides agree with TRBD1. The junction had 9 bases not matched to a gene; V was cut back by 7 bases and J by 3 bases. CDR1 SGHAT and CDR2 FQNNGV come from the germline V gene. The CDR3 loop spans 15 amino acids. For the CDR3, the DNA is TGTGCCAGCACCACGGACAGGAACGTTGGAAACACCATATATTTT. This gives the protein CASTTDRNVGNTIYF.

This clone was counted between two and nine times. The V call is TRBV6-5, the J call TRBJ1-6; D remains unclear. The CDR3 is made up of 13 amino acids. The V gene lost 6 bases and the J gene lost 8 bases, with 11 bases spanning the gap. The germline CDR1 and CDR2 sequences are MNHEY and SVGAGI. The CDR3 spells CASSAREDSPLHF. CDR3 sequence (DNA): TGTGCCAGCAGCGCCCGGGAGGATTCACCCCTCCACTTT.

The genes are TRBV11-2 and TRBJ2-3; 10 nucleotides match TRBD2. CDR3 length equals 15 residues. V lost 4 bases and J lost 6; bases outside the gene matches: 7. Germline V CDR1 and CDR2: SGHAT, FQNNGV. CDR3 sequence: CASSSLAGGGDTQYF. The CDR3 DNA sequence: TGTGCCAGCAGCTCGTTAGCGGGGGGTGGGGATACGCAGTATTTT.

This chain uses TRBV6-1 with TRBJ2-1; no clear D gene. V lost 2 bases and J 10 bases, leaving 15 bases between the germline ends. CDR1 and CDR2 (germline): MNHNS, SASEGT. This CDR3 region has 14 residues. This CDR3 is CASSESRTLGEQFF. The CDR3 DNA reads TGTGCCAGCAGTGAATCCCGCACCCTGGGGGAGCAGTTCTTC.

This clone occurred a few times. The chain carries TRBV28 and TRBJ2-3; D not certain. The CDR3 sequence is 14 residues long. The V gene's germline CDR1 is MDHEN and CDR2 SYDVKM. V lost 1 base and J 1 base, leaving 6 bases between the germline ends. CDR3 amino acids: CASSLFAGTDTQYF. The CDR3 DNA sequence: TGTGCCAGCAGTTTATTCGCCGGCACAGATACGCAGTATTTT.

J is TRBJ2-5 and V is TRBV28; 7 nucleotides match TRBD1. Germline V gene lookup returns CDR1 MDHEN and CDR2 SYDVKM. This CDR3 contains 13 residues. The trim removed 6 bases at V and 5 bases at J, leaving 6 bases unmatched. The CDR3 DNA reads as TGTGCCAGCAGGACGACAGGGTTGGAGACCCAGTACTTC. Amino acids: CASRTTGLETQYF.

The rearrangement uses TRBV11-1 and TRBJ2-3; D ambiguous. Germline CDR1 and CDR2: SGHAT and FQDESV (reference sequence). V lost 0 bases to trimming and J lost 0 bases, with 7 bases between them. The CDR3 spans 15 residues. CDR3 residues: CASSLAGTSTDTQYF. The DNA of the CDR3 is TGTGCCAGCAGCTTAGCGGGCACTAGCACAGATACGCAGTATTTT.

The gene calls are TRBV6-1 and TRBJ2-1, with D perhaps TRBD2 (6 bases). Germline V gives CDR1 MNHNS, CDR2 SASEGT. V was shortened by 6 bases and J by 4 bases, with 16 bases between the two germline ends. The CDR3 is 15 amino acids. CDR3 in amino acids: CASSLWRDSYNEQFF. In DNA, the CDR3 is TGTGCCAGCAGCCTTTGGCGGGACTCATACAATGAGCAGTTCTTC.

This chain connects TRBV6-5 to TRBJ2-1, with TRBD1 matching 8 bases. Germline trimming cut 5 bases from V and 4 bases from J; bases unmatched to any gene: 7. Germline V CDR1 and CDR2: MNHEY, SVGAGI. The CDR3 spans 15 residues. The CDR3 spells CASSRSGTGYNEQFF. The CDR3 nucleotides are TGTGCCAGCAGTCGCTCGGGGACAGGTTACAATGAGCAGTTCTTC.

This sequence joins TRBV5-8 and TRBJ1-5, with TRBD1 matching over 9 bases. The trim removed 4 bases at V and 2 bases at J, leaving 7 bases unmatched. Germline V gives CDR1 SGHTS, CDR2 YDEGEE. The CDR3 is 16 amino acids. The CDR3 nucleotides read TGTGCCAGCAGCCAGACCTGGGACAGGGGCAATCAGCCCCAGCATTTT. As protein: CASSQTWDRGNQPQHF. The full variable domain, with the rest looked up from reference TRBV5-8 and TRBJ1-5, is EAGVTQSPTHLIKTRGQQATLRCSPISGHTSVYWYQQALGLGLQFLLWYDEGEERNRGNFPPRFSGRQFPNYSSELNVNALELEDSALYLCASSQTWDRGNQPQHFGDGTRLSIL.

The chain joins TRBV9 to TRBJ1-4, with D possibly TRBD1 on 6 matching bases. CDR1 is SGDLS, CDR2 YYNGEE, per germline. The CDR3 length is 15 residues. Trimming took 0 bases from V and 8 from J, leaving 14 bases between them. CDR3 sequence reads: CASSVGHRELEKLFF. The DNA for the CDR3 is TGTGCCAGCAGCGTAGGACACAGGGAATTGGAAAAACTGTTTTTT. Complete variable domain (other parts from reference TRBV9 and TRBJ1-4): DSGVTQTPKHLITATGQRVTLRCSPRSGDLSVYWYQQSLDQGLQFLIQYYNGEERAKGNILERFSAQQFPDLHSELNLSSLELGDSALYFCASSVGHRELEKLFFGSGTQLSVL.

The V call is TRBV29-1, the J call TRBJ2-7; D is possibly TRBD2 (5 bases). This CDR3 has 12 residues. V dropped 3 bases and J dropped 4 bases, with 10 bases sitting between them. CDR1 and CDR2 (germline): SQVTM, ANQGSEA. The CDR3 is CSVEGPGYEQYF. The CDR3 DNA reads as TGCAGCGTTGAGGGTCCGGGGTACGAGCAGTACTTC.

The rearrangement joins TRBV14 to TRBJ2-2, with 10 bases that match TRBD1. V gave up 5 bases and J gave up 1 base; unmatched junction bases: 1. Germline V lookup: CDR1 SGHDN, CDR2 FVKESK. The length of the CDR3 is 15 residues. The CDR3 reads CASSRTGGNTGELFF. CDR3 bases: TGTGCCAGCAGCAGGACAGGGGGGAACACCGGGGAGCTGTTTTTT.

The chain has TRBV4-1 and TRBJ2-1, with D unclear. This CDR3 is built from 17 residues. V was pared by 0 bases and J by 1 base, with 13 bases between. Germline CDR1 MGHRA, CDR2 YSYEKL. The CDR3 DNA sequence: TGCGCCAGCAGCCAAGATTTCCAGCCCAATTCCTACAATGAGCAGTTCTTC. It encodes CASSQDFQPNSYNEQFF.

This sequence joins TRBV28 and TRBJ2-7, with 9 bases identical to TRBD1. J gave up 5 bases and V 4 bases, and 9 bases lay outside the gene matches. The CDR3 has 15 residues. Germline values: CDR1 MDHEN, CDR2 SYDVKM. CDR3 sequence reads: CASSSSGTGTHEQYF. The CDR3 region has the DNA TGTGCCAGCAGTTCTTCCGGGACAGGGACTCACGAGCAGTACTTC.

The CDR3 loop reads CASSRSWAGSYEQYF. The DNA of the CDR3 is TGTGCCAGCAGCCGTTCCTGGGCAGGGTCCTACGAGCAGTACTTC. V is TRBV28 and J is TRBJ2-7, with a weak D call TRBD1 (5 bases). The germline V and J ends were trimmed by 6 bases and 1 base, with 16 bases remaining between them. This CDR3 spans 15 amino acids. Germline V gene sequence: CDR1 MDHEN, CDR2 SYDVKM. Combining the CDR3 with reference TRBV28 and TRBJ2-7 gives the whole variable domain DVKVTQSSRYLVKRTGEKVFLECVQDMDHENMFWYRQDPGLGLRLIYFSYDVKMKEKGDIPEGYSVSREKKERFSLILESASTNQTSMYLCASSRSWAGSYEQYFGPGTRLTVT.

V and J are TRBV2 and TRBJ1-1; unclear D gene. The V gene's germline CDR1 is SNHLY and CDR2 FYNNEI. Deletions cut 8 bases from V and 1 base from J, with 8 bases between. The CDR3 contains 12 residues. CDR3 bases: TGTGCCAGCGGGCGGGGGAACACTGAAGCTTTCTTT. This translates into CASGRGNTEAFF.

This chain connects TRBV7-3 to TRBJ2-7; TRBD1 aligns across 9 bases. V was pared by 5 bases and J by 4 bases, with 9 bases of the junction left unmatched. The CDR3 extends over 15 amino acids. Germline CDR1 reads SGHTA; CDR2 reads FQGTGA. This chain's CDR3 is CASSLGTGTQYEQYF. The CDR3 bases are TGTGCCAGCAGCCTAGGGACAGGGACTCAGTACGAGCAGTACTTC. The variable domain in full, with the rest retrieved from reference TRBV7-3 and TRBJ2-7, is GAGVSQTPSNKVTEKGKYVELRCDPISGHTALYWYRQSLGQGPEFLIYFQGTGAADDSGLPNDRFFAVRPEGSVSTLKIQRTERGDSAVYLCASSLGTGTQYEQYFGPGTRLTVT.

This chain links TRBV14 with TRBJ2-3; 14 bases match TRBD2. The CDR3 runs to 18 residues. The germline gives CDR1 SGHDN, CDR2 FVKESK. V lost 4 bases and J lost 0; bases outside the gene matches: 6. The CDR3 protein is CASSRGLAGASSTDTQYF. CDR3 DNA sequence: TGTGCCAGCAGCCGGGGACTAGCGGGGGCCTCTAGCACAGATACGCAGTATTTT.

The rearrangement uses TRBV6-6 and TRBJ2-4; a weak D match, TRBD2 (6 bases). Germline V gene sequence: CDR1 MNHNY, CDR2 SVGAGI (reference sequence). V lost 7 bases and J 0 bases, leaving 10 bases between the germline ends. The CDR3 runs to 14 residues. The CDR3 bases are TGTGCCAGCAAGGAGGGACTAGCCAAAAACATTCAGTACTTC. It codes for CASKEGLAKNIQYF.

CDR3 nucleotide sequence: TGTGCCAGCAGGATACCGGGCCCCGAGGCTGAAAAACTGTTTTTT. Residues: CASRIPGPEAEKLFF. The chain carries TRBV28 and TRBJ1-4; D remains ambiguous. Germline V gene sequence: CDR1 MDHEN, CDR2 SYDVKM. The CDR3 consists of 15 residues. Trimming took 6 bases from V and 7 from J, leaving 18 bases between them.

The chain has TRBV11-3 and TRBJ2-3, with D perhaps being TRBD1 or TRBD2 (6 bases each). V lost 5 bases to trimming and J lost 4 bases, with 13 bases between them. From germline, CDR1 is SGHNT and CDR2 YENEEA. The CDR3 extends over 14 amino acids. CDR3 protein: CASSTGAAADTQYF. The DNA for the CDR3 is TGTGCCAGCAGCACGGGGGCCGCCGCAGATACGCAGTATTTT.

This chain joins TRBV18 and TRBJ2-3; possibly TRBD2 for D (5 bases). Trimming removed 3 bases from V and 0 bases from J, with 10 bases in between. In germline, CDR1 is KGHSH, CDR2 LQKENI. The CDR3 consists of 15 residues. This chain's CDR3 is CASSPSVTSTDTQYF. In DNA, the CDR3 is TGTGCCAGCTCACCTAGCGTTACTAGCACAGATACGCAGTATTTT.

J is TRBJ2-2 and V is TRBV7-3; D is perhaps TRBD1 (5 bases). The ends were cut back, 5 bases at V and 1 base at J, with 8 bases in the middle. The CDR3 runs to 14 residues. Germline V gene data show CDR1 as SGHTA and CDR2 as FQGTGA. The CDR3 loop reads CASSPDRNTGELFF. The CDR3 DNA reads as TGTGCCAGCAGCCCTGACAGGAACACCGGGGAGCTGTTTTTT.

Concerning this clone itself: In the same sample, other DNA sequences code for this CDR3. The chain has TRBV14 and TRBJ1-1; unclear D gene. Trimming took off 0 bases at V and 1 base at J, with 6 bases between the two ends. The germline CDR1 and CDR2 sequences are SGHDN and FVKESK. The CDR3 runs 14 residues. The CDR3 is CASSQEAGNTEAFF. The CDR3 bases are TGTGCCAGCAGCCAAGAGGCAGGGAACACTGAAGCTTTCTTT.

The chain uses TRBV4-1 and TRBJ2-7; possibly TRBD1 or TRBD2 for D (5 bases each). Germline CDR1 MGHRA, CDR2 YSYEKL. This CDR3 has 16 amino acids. The germline V and J ends were trimmed by 3 bases and 0 bases, with 15 bases remaining between them. DNA of the CDR3: TGCGCCAGCAGCCACGTAATCAGGGAGCCCTCCTACGAGCAGTACTTC. It yields the protein CASSHVIREPSYEQYF.

The chain employs TRBV7-8 and TRBJ2-7; D gene uncertain. Germline lookup yields CDR1 SGHVS and CDR2 FQNEAQ. V dropped 5 bases and J dropped 6 bases, with 14 bases sitting between them. The CDR3 is made up of 13 amino acids. In DNA, the CDR3 is TGTGCCAGCAGCATCGAACTTAGACGCGAGCAGTACTTC. Translation gives CASSIELRREQYF.